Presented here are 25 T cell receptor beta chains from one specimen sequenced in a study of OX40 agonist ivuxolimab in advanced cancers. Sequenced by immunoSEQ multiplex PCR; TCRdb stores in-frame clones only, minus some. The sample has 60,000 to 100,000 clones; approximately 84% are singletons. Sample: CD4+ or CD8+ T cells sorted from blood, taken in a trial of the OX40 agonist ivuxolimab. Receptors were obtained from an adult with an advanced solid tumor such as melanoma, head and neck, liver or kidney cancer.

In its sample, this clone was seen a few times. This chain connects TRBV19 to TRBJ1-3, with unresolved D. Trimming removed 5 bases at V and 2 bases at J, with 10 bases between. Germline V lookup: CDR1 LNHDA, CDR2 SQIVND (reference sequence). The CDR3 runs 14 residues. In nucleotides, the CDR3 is TGTGCCAGTAGTGTAGGTGAAGCTGGAAACACCATATATTTT. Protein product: CASSVGEAGNTIYF.

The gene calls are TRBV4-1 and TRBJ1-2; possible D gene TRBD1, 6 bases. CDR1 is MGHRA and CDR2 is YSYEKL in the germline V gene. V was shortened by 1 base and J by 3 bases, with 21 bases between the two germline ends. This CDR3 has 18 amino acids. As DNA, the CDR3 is TGCGCCAGCAGCCAAGCGGGAGGGGGGCCAGGGTCCTACTATGGCTACACCTTC. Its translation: CASSQAGGGPGSYYGYTF.

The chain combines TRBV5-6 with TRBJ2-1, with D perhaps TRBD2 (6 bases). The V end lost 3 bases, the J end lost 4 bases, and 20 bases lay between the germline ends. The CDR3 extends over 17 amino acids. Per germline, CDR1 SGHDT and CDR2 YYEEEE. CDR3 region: CASSSPGDGSTYNEQFF. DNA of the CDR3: TGTGCCAGCAGCTCCCCGGGGGACGGGAGTACTTACAATGAGCAGTTCTTC.

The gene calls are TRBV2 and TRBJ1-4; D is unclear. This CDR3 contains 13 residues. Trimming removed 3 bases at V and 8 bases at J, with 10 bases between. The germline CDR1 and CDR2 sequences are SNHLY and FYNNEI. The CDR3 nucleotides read TGTGCCAGCAGTGAGAGGGCCGGGGAAAAACTGTTTTTT. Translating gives CASSERAGEKLFF.

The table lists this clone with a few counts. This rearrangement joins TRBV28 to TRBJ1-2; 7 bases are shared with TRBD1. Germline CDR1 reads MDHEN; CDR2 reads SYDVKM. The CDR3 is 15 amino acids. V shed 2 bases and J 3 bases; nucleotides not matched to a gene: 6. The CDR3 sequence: CASSLLGQPYYGYTF. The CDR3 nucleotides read TGTGCCAGCAGTTTACTGGGACAGCCTTACTATGGCTACACCTTC.

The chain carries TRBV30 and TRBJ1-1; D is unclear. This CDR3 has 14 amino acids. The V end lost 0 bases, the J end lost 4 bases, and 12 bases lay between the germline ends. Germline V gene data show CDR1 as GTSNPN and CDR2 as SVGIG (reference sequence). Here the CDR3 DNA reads TGTGCCTGGAGTGTCGCGGGGTATGGCACTGAAGCTTTCTTT. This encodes CAWSVAGYGTEAFF.

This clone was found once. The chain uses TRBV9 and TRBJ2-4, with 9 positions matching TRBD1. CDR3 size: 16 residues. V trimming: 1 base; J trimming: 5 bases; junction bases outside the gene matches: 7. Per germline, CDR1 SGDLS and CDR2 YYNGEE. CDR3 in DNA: TGTGCCAGCAGCGTATCGTGGGGGACAGGGCAAAACATTCAGTACTTC. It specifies CASSVSWGTGQNIQYF.

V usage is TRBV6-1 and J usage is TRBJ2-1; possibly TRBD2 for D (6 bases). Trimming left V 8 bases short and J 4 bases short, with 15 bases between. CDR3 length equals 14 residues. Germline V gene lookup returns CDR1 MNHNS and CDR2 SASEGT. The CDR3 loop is CASVGLLTYNEQFF. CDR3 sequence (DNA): TGTGCCAGCGTGGGACTGCTCACTTACAATGAGCAGTTCTTC.

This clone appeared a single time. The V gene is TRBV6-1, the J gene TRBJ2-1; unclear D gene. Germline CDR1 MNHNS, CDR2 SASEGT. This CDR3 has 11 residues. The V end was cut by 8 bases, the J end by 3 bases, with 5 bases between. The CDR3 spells CASLDYNEQFF. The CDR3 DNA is TGTGCCAGCCTAGACTACAATGAGCAGTTCTTC.

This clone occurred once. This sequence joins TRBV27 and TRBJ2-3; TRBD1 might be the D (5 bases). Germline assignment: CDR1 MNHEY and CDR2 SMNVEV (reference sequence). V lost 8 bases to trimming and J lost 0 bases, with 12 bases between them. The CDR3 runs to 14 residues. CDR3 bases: TGTGCCAGCGCCAAACAGGTTAGCACAGATACGCAGTATTTT. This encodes CASAKQVSTDTQYF.

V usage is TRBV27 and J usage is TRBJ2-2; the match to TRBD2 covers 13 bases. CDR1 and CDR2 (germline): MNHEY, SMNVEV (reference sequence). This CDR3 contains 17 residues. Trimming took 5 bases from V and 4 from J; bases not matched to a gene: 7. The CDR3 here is CASSQLAGGGVTGELFF. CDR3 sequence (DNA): TGTGCCAGCAGTCAACTAGCGGGAGGGGGGGTCACCGGGGAGCTGTTTTTT.

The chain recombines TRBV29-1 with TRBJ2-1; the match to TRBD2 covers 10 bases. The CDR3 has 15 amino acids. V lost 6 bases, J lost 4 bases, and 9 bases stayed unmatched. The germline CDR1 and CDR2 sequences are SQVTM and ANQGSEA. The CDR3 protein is CSVNPGLAAYNEQFF. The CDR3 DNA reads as TGCAGCGTGAATCCAGGACTAGCGGCATACAATGAGCAGTTCTTC.

The CDR3 nucleotides read TGTGCCAGCAGCGGCGGGACTTACCTTGGGGAGACCCAGTACTTC. Its protein is CASSGGTYLGETQYF. The chain is built from TRBV9 and TRBJ2-5, with a tentative D call TRBD2 (6 bases). V shed 3 bases and J shed 5 bases, with 17 bases lying between them. The length of the CDR3 is 15 residues. Germline V lookup: CDR1 SGDLS, CDR2 YYNGEE.

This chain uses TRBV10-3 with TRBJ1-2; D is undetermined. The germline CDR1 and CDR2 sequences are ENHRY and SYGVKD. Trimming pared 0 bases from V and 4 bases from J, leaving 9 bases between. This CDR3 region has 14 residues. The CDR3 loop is CAISESVGSYGYTF. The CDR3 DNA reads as TGTGCCATCAGTGAGTCCGTCGGGTCCTATGGCTACACCTTC.

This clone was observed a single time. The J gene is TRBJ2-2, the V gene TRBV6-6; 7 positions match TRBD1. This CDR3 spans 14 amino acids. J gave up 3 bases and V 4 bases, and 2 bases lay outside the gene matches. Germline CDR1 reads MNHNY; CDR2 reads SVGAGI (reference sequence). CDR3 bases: TGTGCCAGCAGTTTGACAGGGTACACCGGGGAGCTGTTTTTT. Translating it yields CASSLTGYTGELFF.

DNA of the CDR3: TGTGCCAGCAGTTTATTTCTAGCGGTCCAAGAGACCCAGTACTTC. It encodes CASSLFLAVQETQYF. V is TRBV28 and J is TRBJ2-5, with 7 bases that match TRBD2. CDR1 and CDR2 (germline): MDHEN, SYDVKM. Trimming at V came to 1 base and at J to 1 base, leaving 3 bases not matched to a gene. The length of the CDR3 is 15 residues.

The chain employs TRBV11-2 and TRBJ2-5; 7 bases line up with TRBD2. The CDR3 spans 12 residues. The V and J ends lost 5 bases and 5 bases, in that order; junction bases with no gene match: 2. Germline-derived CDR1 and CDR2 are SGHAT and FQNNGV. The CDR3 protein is CASSPAGETQYF. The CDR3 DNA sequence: TGTGCCAGCAGCCCAGCGGGGGAGACCCAGTACTTC.

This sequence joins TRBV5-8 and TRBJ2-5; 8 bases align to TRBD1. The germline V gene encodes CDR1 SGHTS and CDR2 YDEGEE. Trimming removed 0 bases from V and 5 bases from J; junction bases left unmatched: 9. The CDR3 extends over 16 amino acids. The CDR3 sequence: CASSLDRQGARETQYF. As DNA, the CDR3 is TGTGCCAGCAGCTTGGATCGGCAGGGGGCGAGGGAGACCCAGTACTTC.

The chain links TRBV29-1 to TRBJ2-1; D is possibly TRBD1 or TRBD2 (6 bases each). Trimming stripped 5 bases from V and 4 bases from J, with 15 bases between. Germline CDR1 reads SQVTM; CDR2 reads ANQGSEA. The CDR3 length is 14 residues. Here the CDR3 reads CSVFGGPEYNEQFF. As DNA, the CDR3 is TGCAGCGTTTTTGGGGGGCCCGAATACAATGAGCAGTTCTTC.

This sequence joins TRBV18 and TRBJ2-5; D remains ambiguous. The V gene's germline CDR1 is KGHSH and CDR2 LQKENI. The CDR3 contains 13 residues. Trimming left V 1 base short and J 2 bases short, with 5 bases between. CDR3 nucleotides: TGTGCCAGCTCACCACTAGGGCAAGAGACCCAGTACTTC. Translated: CASSPLGQETQYF.

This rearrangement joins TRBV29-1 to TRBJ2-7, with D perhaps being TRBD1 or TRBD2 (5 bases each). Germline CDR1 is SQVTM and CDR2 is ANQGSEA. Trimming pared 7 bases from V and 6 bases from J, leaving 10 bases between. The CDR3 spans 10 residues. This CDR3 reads CSAGTFEQYF. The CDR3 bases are TGCAGCGCCGGGACCTTCGAGCAGTACTTC.

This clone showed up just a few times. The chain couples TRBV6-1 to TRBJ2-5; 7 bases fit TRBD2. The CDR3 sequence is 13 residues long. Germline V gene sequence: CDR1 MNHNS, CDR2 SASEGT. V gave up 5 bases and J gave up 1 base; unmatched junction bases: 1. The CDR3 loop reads CASSWGGQETQYF. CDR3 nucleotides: TGTGCCAGCAGTTGGGGGGGCCAAGAGACCCAGTACTTC.

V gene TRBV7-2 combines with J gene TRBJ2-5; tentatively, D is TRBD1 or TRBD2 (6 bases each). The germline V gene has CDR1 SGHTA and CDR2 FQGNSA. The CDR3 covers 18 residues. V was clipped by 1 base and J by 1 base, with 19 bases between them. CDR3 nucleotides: TGTGCCAGCAGCTTAGATTTGGCACGGAGGGGGACCCAAGAGACCCAGTACTTC. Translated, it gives CASSLDLARRGTQETQYF.

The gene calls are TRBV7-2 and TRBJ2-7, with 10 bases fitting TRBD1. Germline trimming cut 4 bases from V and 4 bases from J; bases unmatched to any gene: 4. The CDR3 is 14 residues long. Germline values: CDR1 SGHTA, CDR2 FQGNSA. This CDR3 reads CASSYRDRGYEQYF. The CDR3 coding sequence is TGTGCCAGCAGCTATAGGGACAGGGGATACGAGCAGTACTTC.

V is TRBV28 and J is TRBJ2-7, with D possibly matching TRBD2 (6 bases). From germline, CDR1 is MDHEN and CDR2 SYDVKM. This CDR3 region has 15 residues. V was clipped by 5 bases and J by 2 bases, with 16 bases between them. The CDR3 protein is CASSAPGTLAYEQYF. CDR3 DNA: TGTGCCAGCAGTGCCCCCGGGACTTTAGCCTACGAGCAGTACTTC.